A selection of T cell receptor beta chains follows, all from one sample in a study of T cell changes during pregnancy in multiple sclerosis. Profiled with immunoSEQ multiplex PCR; TCRdb holds only in-frame clones, not every one. The table includes about 30,000 clones, 90% detected once. Sequenced here: CD4+ T cells from peripheral blood mononuclear cells, sampled in the second trimester of pregnancy. These receptor sequences come from a female donor in good health, enrolled as a control in a pregnancy study. CDR3s include the opening cysteine and the closing phenylalanine or tryptophan. Each record gives: V gene, J gene, clone size, D gene, CDR3 DNA, CDR3 protein. A D gene is named only where the DNA matches it firmly. Size is stated for part of the rows, as once, few or many counts, or as a class when the clone is expanded.

TRBV4-3	TRBJ2-3	-	-	TGCGCCAGCAGCCAATGGGGGACTGGCACAGATACGCAGTATTTT	CASSQWGTGTDTQYF
TRBV5-4	TRBJ2-7	-	-	TGTGCCAGCGGAAAGGACAGAGCCTACGAGCAGTACTTC	CASGKDRAYEQYF
TRBV18	TRBJ2-3	-	-	TGTGCCAGCTCACCCCGGAGCACTAGCACAGATACGCAGTATTTT	CASSPRSTSTDTQYF
TRBV19	TRBJ2-7	once	TRBD2	TGTGCCACCACCCGAGGGGGACTAGCCGGGGACTCCTACGAGCAGTACTTC	CATTRGGLAGDSYEQYF
TRBV9	TRBJ2-1	-	TRBD2	TGTGTCAGCAGCTTTGAAGCGGGAGCGGATAATGAGCAGTTCTTC	CVSSFEAGADNEQFF
TRBV2	TRBJ2-7	few	TRBD2	TGTGCCAGCAAACTAGCGGGGGAAACCTACGAGCAGTACTTC	CASKLAGETYEQYF
TRBV5-1	TRBJ2-1	-	TRBD2	TGCGCCAGCACCACCGGGACTAGCCAGGGCAATGAGCAGTTCTTC	CASTTGTSQGNEQFF
TRBV5-1	TRBJ2-7	-	TRBD2	TGCGCCAGCAGCCGGGATATCTGGCAGCGGGACCTCCCCTCCTACGAGCAGTACTTC	CASSRDIWQRDLPSYEQYF
TRBV5-1	TRBJ2-7	-	-	TGCGCCAGCAGCTTGGGTGGCAGAAACTACGAGCAGTACTTC	CASSLGGRNYEQYF
TRBV9	TRBJ1-6	-	TRBD1	TGTGCCAGCAGCGCCCGGGACAGGCATAATTCACCCCTCCACTTT	CASSARDRHNSPLHF
TRBV7-9	TRBJ1-4	once	-	TGTGCCAGCAGCTCCGAAAAGCGGAATGAAAAACTGTTTTTT	CASSSEKRNEKLFF
TRBV5-4	TRBJ2-5	-	TRBD1	TGTGCCAGCAGCTTGGCAGGGGGCCGCGAGACCCAGTACTTC	CASSLAGGRETQYF
TRBV5-1	TRBJ2-1	-	TRBD2	TGCGCCAGCTCCCCGGGACTAGTGGGCAATGAGCAGTTCTTC	CASSPGLVGNEQFF
TRBV6-7	TRBJ2-4	-	-	TGTGCCAGCAGTTCCCCTGGACACCCAGCCAAAAACATTCAGTACTTC	CASSSPGHPAKNIQYF
TRBV13	TRBJ1-5	-	TRBD1	TGTGCCAGCAGCTTTGGGTCGGGACAGAATCAGCCCCAGCATTTT	CASSFGSGQNQPQHF
TRBV7-7	TRBJ2-1	-	TRBD2	TGTGCCAGCAGCTTGGACTTAGCGGGATCCAATGAGCAGTTCTTC	CASSLDLAGSNEQFF
TRBV14	TRBJ2-7	-	-	TGTGCCAGCAGCCAAGCGAGGTCCGGGAGCCCCTACGAGCAGTACTTC	CASSQARSGSPYEQYF
TRBV27	TRBJ1-2	few	TRBD1	TGTGCCAGCAGTACCCGACAGGGGGTGACTATGGGCTACACCTTC	CASSTRQGVTMGYTF
TRBV5-4	TRBJ2-3	-	-	TGTGCCAGCACAGCGGAACCCCTTAGCACAGATACGCAGTATTTT	CASTAEPLSTDTQYF
TRBV6-6	TRBJ1-5	-	-	TGTGCCAGCTCTGCCTCGCGGTCCGATCAGCCCCAGCATTTT	CASSASRSDQPQHF
TRBV7-2	TRBJ1-1	once	TRBD1	TGTGCCAGCAGCGGGAACAGGGGGACCTTGAACACTGAAGCTTTCTTT	CASSGNRGTLNTEAFF
TRBV30	TRBJ2-7	-	TRBD2	TGTGCCTGGGTGGGGGGGAGGAACGAGCAGTACTTC	CAWVGGRNEQYF
TRBV6-5	TRBJ2-3	-	-	TGTGCCAGCAGTTACGGCGGACAAGGGACAGATACGCAGTATTTT	CASSYGGQGTDTQYF
TRBV10-2	TRBJ2-1	-	-	TGCGCCAGCAGTCCCCAAAACAATGAGCAGTTCTTC	CASSPQNNEQFF
TRBV18	TRBJ2-5	-	TRBD2	TGTGCCAGCTCCCGCCAAGAGCGGGGCCAAGAGACCCAGTACTTC	CASSRQERGQETQYF
TRBV5-6	TRBJ2-2	-	-	TGTGCCAGCAGATTAGGACAGAACACCGGGGAGCTGTTTTTT	CASRLGQNTGELFF
TRBV7-9	TRBJ2-5	-	-	TGTGCCAGCAGCTTAGCAGGGGGTAGCGAGACCCAGTACTTC	CASSLAGGSETQYF
TRBV5-6	TRBJ2-3	-	TRBD2	TGTGCCAGCAGCTTAAACGGGGGGATCTCAGATACGCAGTATTTT	CASSLNGGISDTQYF
TRBV7-2	TRBJ1-2	-	TRBD1	TGTGCCAGCAGGACAGGGGGCGCTCGGTATGGCTACACCTTC	CASRTGGARYGYTF
TRBV7-8	TRBJ2-4	-	-	TGTGCCAGCAGCTTAGCGCAGGGGCTAGGAGCCAAAAACATTCAGTACTTC	CASSLAQGLGAKNIQYF
TRBV7-9	TRBJ1-3	-	-	TGTGCCAGCAGTTCCCGAGACACGCTGGCCGGAAACACCATATATTTT	CASSSRDTLAGNTIYF
TRBV5-6	TRBJ2-7	few	-	TGTGCCAGCAGCTTGACAGGCCACTACGAGCAGTACTTC	CASSLTGHYEQYF
TRBV11-2	TRBJ2-3	-	-	TGTGCCAGCAGCTTTGCCGGGATAGATACGCAGTATTTT	CASSFAGIDTQYF
TRBV6-6	TRBJ2-5	-	-	TGTGCCAGCCAGGGTCCTCAAGAGACCCAGTACTTC	CASQGPQETQYF
TRBV18	TRBJ2-7	-	-	TGTGCCAGCTCACTCAAAGGTGGAGGCGAGCAGTACTTC	CASSLKGGGEQYF
TRBV6-5	TRBJ1-5	-	TRBD1	TGTGCCAGCAGTTCCACAGGGGGTCCTTATCAGCCCCAGCATTTT	CASSSTGGPYQPQHF
TRBV18	TRBJ2-2	-	TRBD1	TGTGCCAGCTCACCAGCAGGGGGCGCGAACACCGGGGAGCTGTTTTTT	CASSPAGGANTGELFF
TRBV6-1	TRBJ2-1	once	TRBD2	TGTGCCAGCAGTGCATCTAGCGGGAGTATGTTCAATGAGCAGTTCTTC	CASSASSGSMFNEQFF
TRBV11-3	TRBJ1-2	-	TRBD1	TGTGCCAGCAGCTTAGGAGGGACAGGCTATGGCTACACCTTC	CASSLGGTGYGYTF
TRBV27	TRBJ2-1	-	TRBD2	TGTGCCAGTAATACGGGACTAGCGGGAGGTGAGCAGTTCTTC	CASNTGLAGGEQFF
TRBV2	TRBJ2-2	-	-	TGTGCCAGCAGTCTACAGGGTGGGATCGGGGAGCTGTTTTTT	CASSLQGGIGELFF
TRBV18	TRBJ1-6	-	-	TGTGCCAGCTCACTACAGGGAGGGTCCTATAATTCACCCCTCCACTTT	CASSLQGGSYNSPLHF
TRBV5-6	TRBJ1-2	-	-	TGTGCCAGCAGCTTTACCAGGATTAACTATGGCTACACCTTC	CASSFTRINYGYTF
TRBV7-9	TRBJ2-7	-	TRBD1	TGTGCCAGCAGCTTAGTCGTAGGGACAGTCTCCTACGAGCAGTACTTC	CASSLVVGTVSYEQYF
TRBV5-4	TRBJ2-5	-	TRBD1	TGTGCCAGCAGCTTACCTGGACAGGGGGCTTTGGAGACCCAGTACTTC	CASSLPGQGALETQYF
TRBV15	TRBJ2-1	once	-	TGTGCCACCAGCAGAGGGGGCCCAGGCAACAATGAGCAGTTCTTC	CATSRGGPGNNEQFF
TRBV30	TRBJ2-3	-	-	TGTGCCTGGAGGACAGTAAGCACAGATACGCAGTATTTT	CAWRTVSTDTQYF
TRBV5-8	TRBJ2-2	-	-	TGTGCCAGCAGCTTGGATCCTCAGGGAACCGGGGAGCTGTTTTTT	CASSLDPQGTGELFF
TRBV5-1	TRBJ2-7	-	-	TGCGCCAGCAGCTTGCCCACTGACTACGAGCAGTACTTC	CASSLPTDYEQYF
TRBV19	TRBJ2-7	-	TRBD2	TGTGCCAGTAGTGAAGGGGGACTAGCGGGCTACGAGCAGTACTTC	CASSEGGLAGYEQYF
TRBV27	TRBJ2-2	-	TRBD2	TGTGCCAGCAGTCGAGTGAGCGGGAGAGTCGGGACCGGGGAGCTGTTTTTT	CASSRVSGRVGTGELFF
TRBV5-4	TRBJ2-5	once	-	TGTGCCAGCAGCTTGGTACACGAAGAGACCCAGTACTTC	CASSLVHEETQYF
TRBV9	TRBJ2-5	-	-	TGTGCCAGCAGCGTAGGTGACAAGGCCAAAGAGACCCAGTACTTC	CASSVGDKAKETQYF